Listed here are 24 T cell receptor beta chains from one sample, sequenced in a study of blood T cell repertoires in COVID-19. Assay used: immunoSEQ multiplex PCR; TCRdb lists only in-frame clones, some missing. The repertoire holds approximately 89,000 clones, with around 85% as singletons. The specimen sequenced was peripheral blood. All receptors come from a woman between 65 and 79 years old with acute or convalescent COVID-19.

The J gene is TRBJ1-4, the V gene TRBV25-1; 8 bases match TRBD1. The germline V gene encodes CDR1 MGHDK and CDR2 SYGVNS. This CDR3 is 15 amino acids long. Trimming cost V 1 base and J 7 bases; bases outside gene matches: 5. CDR3 sequence (DNA): TGTGCCAGCAGTGAATTCGGACAGGGCGTTGAAAAACTGTTTTTT. Translation: CASSEFGQGVEKLFF.

The rearrangement links TRBV29-1 to TRBJ2-1; 10 bases match TRBD1. J gave up 3 bases and V 1 base, and 3 bases lay outside the gene matches. This CDR3 comprises 15 residues. Germline-derived CDR1 and CDR2 are SQVTM and ANQGSEA. The CDR3, as DNA: TGCAGCGTTGAAGGGACAGGGGGAGACTACAATGAGCAGTTCTTC. Translating it yields CSVEGTGGDYNEQFF.

V usage is TRBV6-5 and J usage is TRBJ1-2; tentatively, D is TRBD1 (6 bases). The CDR3 is made up of 14 amino acids. CDR1 MNHEY and CDR2 SVGAGI come from the germline V gene. Between the trimmed V and J ends, which lost 0 bases and 6 bases, there was a span of 11 bases. CDR3 in amino acids: CASSYSGRGDGYTF. The CDR3 bases are TGTGCCAGCAGTTACTCCGGCAGGGGAGATGGCTACACCTTC.

The gene calls are TRBV21-1 and TRBJ2-7; TRBD1, as called in the table, went unchecked against the DNA. TRBV21-1 is an annotated pseudogene. The CDR3 spans 16 residues. The CDR3 region is CASSNWTGKLPYEQYV. The CDR3 DNA reads TGTGCCAGCAGCAATTGGACAGGAAAACTCCCCTACGAGCAGTACGTC.

This rearrangement joins TRBV19 to TRBJ2-5, with TRBD2 matching 8 bases. Trimming removed 6 bases from V and 7 bases from J; junction bases left unmatched: 7. The CDR3 has 13 amino acids. Germline V gene sequence: CDR1 LNHDA, CDR2 SQIVND (reference sequence). CDR3 region: CASRGAGEGTQYF. The DNA for the CDR3 is TGTGCCAGTAGGGGAGCGGGGGAAGGGACCCAGTACTTC. Full variable domain (remainder filled in from reference TRBV19 and TRBJ2-5): DGGITQSPKYLFRKEGQNVTLSCEQNLNHDAMYWYRQDPGQGLRLIYYSQIVNDFQKGDIAEGYSVSREKKESFPLTVTSAQKNPTAFYLCASRGAGEGTQYFGPGTRLLVL.

This clone was observed once. The rearrangement uses TRBV19 and TRBJ1-1; the D is unclear. The CDR3 loop spans 15 amino acids. CDR1 and CDR2 from the germline V gene are LNHDA and SQIVND (reference sequence). V lost 7 bases and J 4 bases, leaving 19 bases between the germline ends. CDR3 sequence: CASTPRAGSSTEAFF. Here the CDR3 DNA reads TGTGCCAGTACCCCTCGTGCGGGGTCGAGCACTGAAGCTTTCTTT.

The chain combines TRBV11-3 with TRBJ1-1; tentatively, D is TRBD1 (6 bases). Germline CDR1 SGHNT, CDR2 YENEEA. CDR3 length: 17 residues. Trimming pared 6 bases from V and 4 bases from J, leaving 24 bases between. The CDR3 DNA sequence: TGTGCCAGCAGGTCGTCGGGACACCACACAAGGGGCACTGAAGCTTTCTTT. This gives the protein CASRSSGHHTRGTEAFF.

The sample holds one count of this clone. The rearrangement links TRBV7-2 to TRBJ2-3, with 7 bases that match TRBD2. The CDR3 spans 12 residues. The junction had 2 bases not matched to a gene; V was cut back by 4 bases and J by 7 bases. Germline-derived CDR1 and CDR2 are SGHTA and FQGNSA. In DNA form, the CDR3 reads TGTGCCAGCAGCTCACTAGCGAATACGCAGTATTTT. Its translation: CASSSLANTQYF.

The gene calls are TRBV27 and TRBJ2-7; D not certain. The CDR3 consists of 14 residues. Germline CDR1 reads MNHEY; CDR2 reads SMNVEV (reference sequence). The V gene lost 3 bases and the J gene lost 5 bases, with 14 bases spanning the gap. Written as DNA, the CDR3 is TGTGCCAGCAGTTTGAACGCCGACACCCACGAGCAGTACGTC. Translated: CASSLNADTHEQYV.

V usage is TRBV3-1 (or the pseudogene TRBV3-2) and J usage is TRBJ1-6; the D gene is possibly TRBD1 (6 bases). From germline, CDR1 is LGHDT and CDR2 YNNKEL (reference sequence). The CDR3 consists of 16 residues. The V end was cut by 0 bases, the J end by 7 bases, with 13 bases between. The CDR3 DNA reads TGTGCCAGCAGCCAAGATGCTGCCAGGGGAAATTCACCCCTCCACTTT. Translating gives CASSQDAARGNSPLHF.

This sequence joins TRBV11-3 and TRBJ1-3, with a weak D call TRBD1 (6 bases). V was clipped by 5 bases and J by 2 bases, with 13 bases between them. CDR3 length: 15 residues. Per the germline V gene, CDR1 is SGHNT and CDR2 is YENEEA. Written as DNA, the CDR3 is TGTGCCAGCAGCAAACACTCAGGGGCTGGAAACACCATATATTTT. This encodes CASSKHSGAGNTIYF.

The chain links TRBV4-3 to TRBJ2-2; 10 nucleotides agree with TRBD1. Germline V gene lookup returns CDR1 LGHNA and CDR2 YSLEER. With 0 bases clipped from V and 4 bases from J, the junction kept 8 bases outside the gene matches. The CDR3 is made up of 18 amino acids. CDR3 DNA sequence: TGCGCCAGCAGCCAAGATCATATGGGGACAGGGGTCACCGGGGAGCTGTTTTTT. This encodes CASSQDHMGTGVTGELFF.

The chain is built from TRBV3-1 (or the pseudogene TRBV3-2) and TRBJ2-4; possibly TRBD1 for D (5 bases). The CDR3 runs 14 residues. Germline assignment: CDR1 LGHDT and CDR2 YNNKEL (reference sequence). V was trimmed by 2 bases and J by 6 bases, leaving 11 bases between them. Written as DNA, the CDR3 is TGTGCCAGCAGCCAATCCAGGGTTAGAAACATTCAGTACTTC. This gives the protein CASSQSRVRNIQYF.

The CDR3 protein is CASSSLASTDTQYF. The CDR3 DNA is TGTGCCAGCAGCTCTCTAGCGAGCACAGATACGCAGTATTTT. The V call is TRBV5-4, the J call TRBJ2-3; weak D call: TRBD2 (6 bases). CDR3 length: 14 residues. V gave up 3 bases and J gave up 0 bases, with 8 bases separating them. Germline V gene lookup returns CDR1 SGHNT and CDR2 YYREEE (reference sequence). Using reference TRBV5-4 and TRBJ2-3 for the parts outside the CDR3, the full variable domain is ETGVTQSPTHLIKTRGQQVTLRCSSQSGHNTVSWYQQALGQGPQFIFQYYREEENGRGNFPPRFSGLQFPNYSSELNVNALELDDSALYLCASSSLASTDTQYFGPGTRLTVL.

CDR3 sequence: CASLTGNQPQHF. The CDR3 region has the DNA TGTGCCAGCCTAACAGGGAATCAGCCCCAGCATTTT. The chain links TRBV7-8 to TRBJ1-5; D perhaps matches TRBD1 (6 bases). Between the trimmed V and J ends, which lost 8 bases and 4 bases, there was a span of 9 bases. The CDR3 sequence is 12 residues long. Per the germline V gene, CDR1 is SGHVS and CDR2 is FQNEAQ.

This chain connects TRBV3-1 (or the pseudogene TRBV3-2) to TRBJ1-4; D unresolved. Between the trimmed V and J ends, which lost 0 bases and 0 bases, there was a span of 8 bases. Germline values: CDR1 LGHDT, CDR2 YNNKEL (reference sequence). CDR3 length equals 16 residues. This chain's CDR3 is CASSQDLTATNEKLFF. The CDR3 nucleotides are TGTGCCAGCAGCCAAGACTTAACAGCAACTAATGAAAAACTGTTTTTT.

The rearrangement joins TRBV11-2 to TRBJ2-5, with TRBD2 as a possible D gene (8 bases). The CDR3 covers 15 residues. V was shortened by 5 bases and J by 5 bases, with 18 bases between the two germline ends. CDR1 SGHAT and CDR2 FQNNGV come from the germline V gene. The CDR3 DNA reads as TGTGCCAGCAGCCCGCGGACGGGAGGGGGCGAGACCCAGTACTTC. As protein: CASSPRTGGGETQYF. Using reference TRBV11-2 and TRBJ2-5 for the parts outside the CDR3, the full variable domain is EAGVAQSPRYKIIEKRQSVAFWCNPISGHATLYWYQQILGQGPKLLIQFQNNGVVDDSQLPKDRFSAERLKGVDSTLKIQPAKLEDSAVYLCASSPRTGGGETQYFGPGTRLLVL.

This clone was detected once. The V and J genes are TRBV5-1 and TRBJ2-2; TRBD1 matches 7 bases. Germline CDR1 is SGHRS and CDR2 is YFSETQ. This CDR3 is built from 15 residues. V lost 4 bases, J lost 0 bases, and 3 bases stayed unmatched. CDR3 coding DNA: TGCGCCAGCAGCATCCAGGGGGCGAACACCGGGGAGCTGTTTTTT. Its protein is CASSIQGANTGELFF.

This rearrangement joins TRBV5-1 to TRBJ2-2; a possible D gene is TRBD1 (7 bases). V lost 4 bases and J lost 4, with 14 bases in between. Germline lookup yields CDR1 SGHRS and CDR2 YFSETQ. This CDR3 comprises 15 residues. The CDR3 protein is CASSRGQGGTGELFF. The CDR3 coding sequence is TGCGCCAGCAGCAGGGGGCAGGGGGGCACCGGGGAGCTGTTTTTT.

The rearrangement joins TRBV19 to TRBJ1-1; the D gene is possibly TRBD1 (5 bases). Trimming cost V 3 bases and J 0 bases, with 11 bases left between them. Germline CDR1 and CDR2: LNHDA and SQIVND (reference sequence). The CDR3 covers 15 residues. The CDR3 loop is CASSMLTALNTEAFF. The CDR3 bases are TGTGCCAGTAGTATGCTGACAGCCTTGAACACTGAAGCTTTCTTT.

This clone was observed a single time. The chain combines TRBV7-9 with TRBJ2-3; possible D gene TRBD1, 5 bases. The CDR3 totals 16 residues. Germline V CDR1 and CDR2: SEHNR, FQNEAQ (reference sequence). The V and J ends lost 1 base and 2 bases respectively, with 13 bases between them. The CDR3 protein is CASSLGDSQYTDTQYF. The CDR3, as DNA: TGTGCCAGCAGCTTAGGTGACAGCCAATACACAGATACGCAGTATTTT. The whole variable domain, filled in from reference TRBV7-9 and TRBJ2-3, reads DTGVSQNPRHKITKRGQNVTFRCDPISEHNRLYWYRQTLGQGPEFLTYFQNEAQLEKSRLLSDRFSAERPKGSFSTLEIQRTEQGDSAMYLCASSLGDSQYTDTQYFGPGTRLTVL.

This sequence joins TRBV15 and TRBJ2-1; 8 bases align to TRBD2. Germline values: CDR1 LNHNV, CDR2 YYDKDF (reference sequence). V gave up 6 bases and J gave up 1 base; unmatched junction bases: 5. The CDR3 sequence is 15 residues long. The CDR3 DNA reads as TGTGCCACCAGGTCCGGGAGGGGGTCCTACAATGAGCAGTTCTTC. This encodes CATRSGRGSYNEQFF.

The chain uses TRBV20-1 and TRBJ2-3; 8 nucleotides line up with TRBD2. Germline CDR1 reads DFQATT; CDR2 reads SNEGSKA (reference sequence). This CDR3 has 13 amino acids. J gave up 3 bases and V 3 bases, and 2 bases lay outside the gene matches. CDR3 in DNA: TGCAGTGCTAGTCGCGGGGGGACAGATACGCAGTATTTT. It is translated as CSASRGGTDTQYF.

J is TRBJ2-5 and V is TRBV24-1; a weak D match, TRBD2 (6 bases). The CDR3 consists of 15 residues. The V end lost 2 bases, the J end lost 7 bases, and 16 bases lay between the germline ends. The germline V gene encodes CDR1 KGHDR and CDR2 SFDVKD. The CDR3 here is CATSDSPGGFGTQYF. The CDR3 coding sequence is TGTGCCACCAGTGATTCCCCCGGGGGATTCGGGACCCAGTACTTC.